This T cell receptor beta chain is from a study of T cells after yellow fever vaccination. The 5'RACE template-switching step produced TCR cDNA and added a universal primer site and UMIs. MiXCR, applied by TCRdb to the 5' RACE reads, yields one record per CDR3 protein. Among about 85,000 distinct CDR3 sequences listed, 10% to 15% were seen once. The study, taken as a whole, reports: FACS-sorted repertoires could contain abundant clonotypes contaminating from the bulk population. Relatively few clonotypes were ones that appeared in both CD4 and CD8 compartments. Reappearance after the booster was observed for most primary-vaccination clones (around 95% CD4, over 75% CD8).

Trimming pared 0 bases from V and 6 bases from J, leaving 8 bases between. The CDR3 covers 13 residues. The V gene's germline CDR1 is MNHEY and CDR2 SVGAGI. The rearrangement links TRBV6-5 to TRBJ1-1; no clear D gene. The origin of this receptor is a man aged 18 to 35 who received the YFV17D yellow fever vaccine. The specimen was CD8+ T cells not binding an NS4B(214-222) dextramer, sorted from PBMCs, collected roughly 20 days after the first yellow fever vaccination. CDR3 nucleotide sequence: TGTGCCAGCAGTTACTCCGAGGGCGCTGAAGCTTTCTTT. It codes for CASSYSEGAEAFF.